A selection of T cell receptor beta chains follows, all from one sample in a study of T cells in Graves' hyperthyroidism and ophthalmopathy. TCRdb independently ran MiXCR on the multiplex PCR reads; one entry per CDR3 protein. The sample lists over 200,000 distinct CDR3 sequences; about 15% were seen once. The sequencing input was blood. The receptors were gathered from a middle-aged man with Graves' hyperthyroidism. The CDR3 runs from the conserved cysteine through the conserved F or W. Fields, in order: clone size, D gene, V gene, J gene, CDR3 protein, CDR3 DNA. A D gene is named only where the DNA matches it firmly. The listing skips clone size in some rows; elsewhere it reads once, few, many or a size class.

many	.	TRBV6-1	TRBJ1-1	CASSYRDSREAFF	TGTGCCAGCAGTTACCGGGACTCCCGGGAGGCTTTCTTT
.	TRBD1	TRBV4-1	TRBJ2-7	CASSHLFDRGRRQYF	TGCGCCAGCAGCCACCTCTTCGACAGGGGGCGTCGGCAGTACTTC
few	TRBD2	TRBV5-1	TRBJ2-3	CASSSGLAGVGDTQYF	TGCGCCAGCAGCTCGGGACTAGCGGGAGTTGGAGATACGCAGTATTTT
many	.	TRBV18	TRBJ1-1	CASSPPSGLNTEAFF	TGTGCCAGCTCACCACCTTCAGGTTTGAACACTGAAGCTTTCTTT
.	TRBD1	TRBV6-1	TRBJ1-2	CASRRQGGNYGYTF	TGTGCCAGCAGACGACAGGGCGGTAACTATGGCTACACCTTC
many	TRBD2	TRBV15	TRBJ2-1	CATNRLAGGPSGNEQFF	TGTGCCACCAACCGACTAGCGGGAGGGCCTTCCGGCAATGAGCAGTTCTTC
many	.	TRBV5-1	TRBJ2-3	CASSLMGGRSTDTQYF	TGCGCCAGCAGCTTGATGGGGGGCAGGAGCACAGATACGCAGTATTTT
many	.	TRBV5-1	TRBJ1-1	CASSLGTGNTEAFF	TGCGCCAGCAGCTTAGGAACGGGGAACACTGAAGCTTTCTTT
many	.	TRBV2	TRBJ1-5	CASSAGSFSNQPQHF	TGTGCCAGCAGTGCGGGGAGCTTTAGCAATCAGCCCCAGCATTTT
many	.	TRBV18	TRBJ1-1	CASSPSGTLATEAFF	TGTGCCAGCTCACCCTCCGGGACCCTCGCCACTGAAGCTTTCTTT
few	TRBD1	TRBV27	TRBJ2-7	CASSFGQAITYEQYF	TGTGCCAGCAGTTTCGGACAGGCTATCACCTACGAGCAGTACTTC
few	.	TRBV12-5	TRBJ2-5	CASGLVPEGVRLQETQYF	TGTGCTAGTGGTTTGGTACCTGAGGGGGTTCGACTCCAAGAGACCCAGTACTTC
many	TRBD2	TRBV28	TRBJ2-2	CASSLSGRTNTGELFF	TGTGCCAGCAGTTTATCCGGGAGGACAAACACCGGGGAGCTGTTTTTT
many	.	TRBV27	TRBJ2-3	CASSFSGPTINTQYF	TGTGCCAGCAGTTTTTCTGGACCCACCATAAATACGCAGTATTTT
.	.	TRBV11-3	TRBJ2-1	CASSLEKDRQFF	TGTGCCAGCAGCTTAGAGAAGGATCGGCAGTTCTTC
few	.	TRBV6-1	TRBJ2-2	CASSPPANTGELFF	TGTGCCAGCAGTCCGCCGGCGAACACCGGGGAGCTGTTTTTT
few	.	TRBV5-1	TRBJ2-7	CASSPGRGSYEQYF	TGCGCCAGCAGCCCTGGCCGGGGCTCCTACGAGCAGTACTTC
.	TRBD1	TRBV11-3	TRBJ1-4	CASSLNPGTGEKLFF	TGTGCCAGCAGCCTAAACCCCGGGACAGGCGAAAAACTGTTTTTT
many	.	TRBV20-1	TRBJ1-2	CSAQSRTLLEKRTF	TGCAGTGCTCAGAGTAGGACCCTCCTCGAGAAGCGCACCTTC
many	.	TRBV3-1	TRBJ1-1	CASRYGLMSTEAFF	TGTGCCAGCAGATACGGTCTCATGTCCACTGAAGCTTTCTTT
.	.	TRBV3-1	TRBJ2-3	CASSQDPTLNTQYF	TGTGCCAGCAGCCAAGATCCGACGTTGAATACGCAGTATTTT
.	.	TRBV7-6	TRBJ2-1	CASSPLSSSEQFF	TGTGCCAGCAGCCCTCTATCGTCAAGTGAGCAGTTCTTC
many	.	TRBV20-1	TRBJ2-7	CSAKSGTHYEQYF	TGCAGTGCCAAGTCCGGGACACACTACGAGCAGTACTTC
.	TRBD2	TRBV7-8	TRBJ2-7	CASSLDGTSGNYEQYF	TGTGCCAGCAGCTTAGATGGGACTAGCGGCAACTACGAGCAGTACTTC
few	.	TRBV28	TRBJ1-2	CASSPLVRNYGYTF	TGTGCCAGCAGCCCCCTTGTGCGTAACTATGGCTACACCTTC
.	TRBD1	TRBV15	TRBJ1-5	CATSMAGTGFQPQHF	TGTGCCACCAGCATGGCCGGGACAGGGTTTCAGCCCCAGCATTTT
many	TRBD1	TRBV27	TRBJ2-1	CASSTHRGGNEQFF	TGTGCCAGCAGTACGCACAGGGGTGGCAATGAGCAGTTCTTC
few	.	TRBV20-1	TRBJ2-5	CSARKGMETQYF	TGCAGTGCTAGAAAAGGCATGGAGACCCAGTACTTC
few	.	TRBV5-1	TRBJ2-6	CASSPMGANVLTF	TGCGCCAGCAGCCCGATGGGGGCCAACGTCCTGACTTTC
.	.	TRBV19	TRBJ2-5	CASSSGQRGLLQETQYF	TGTGCCAGTAGTTCCGGACAGAGAGGACTACTACAAGAGACCCAGTACTTC
many	TRBD1	TRBV20-1	TRBJ2-5	CSARVGQGIGETQYF	TGCAGTGCTAGAGTCGGACAGGGTATTGGTGAGACCCAGTACTTC
.	.	TRBV6-1	TRBJ1-4	CASSDRRRIEKLFF	TGTGCCAGCAGTGACAGACGGAGAATTGAAAAACTGTTTTTT
few	TRBD1	TRBV4-3	TRBJ2-3	CASSLRQGSTQYF	TGCGCCAGCAGCCTCAGACAGGGTTCTACGCAGTATTTT
many	TRBD2	TRBV12-3/TRBV12-4	TRBJ2-1	CASNQGLAGYNEQFF	TGTGCCAGCAATCAGGGACTAGCGGGCTACAATGAGCAGTTCTTC
many	TRBD1	TRBV5-1	TRBJ2-5	CASSLANSGGAETQYF	TGCGCCAGCAGCTTGGCTAATTCAGGGGGCGCAGAGACCCAGTACTTC
.	.	TRBV5-1	TRBJ2-3	CASTREVRGTDTQYF	TGCGCCAGCACGCGAGAAGTCAGGGGCACAGATACGCAGTATTTT
many	.	TRBV7-9	TRBJ2-7	CASSQGGISYEQYF	TGTGCCAGCAGCCAGGGGGGAATCTCCTACGAGCAGTACTTC
.	.	TRBV7-2	TRBJ2-3	CASSLAGNPTDTQYF	TGTGCCAGCAGCTTGGCGGGGAACCCCACAGATACGCAGTATTTT
.	TRBD2	TRBV14	TRBJ2-4	CASSQIGEGGNIQYF	TGTGCCAGCAGCCAAATAGGGGAGGGAGGAAACATTCAGTACTTC
few	TRBD2	TRBV6-1	TRBJ2-7	CASGTLSGGPYEQYF	TGTGCCAGCGGAACCCTATCGGGAGGGCCCTACGAGCAGTACTTC
many	.	TRBV6-1	TRBJ2-2	CASSELATGELFF	TGTGCCAGCAGTGAACTCGCGACCGGGGAGCTGTTTTTT
many	TRBD2	TRBV7-9	TRBJ2-1	CASSLWPRGSDNEQFF	TGTGCCAGCAGCTTATGGCCGCGCGGGAGTGACAATGAGCAGTTCTTC
.	.	TRBV14	TRBJ2-5	CASSQDWAVGTQYF	TGTGCCAGCAGCCAAGATTGGGCAGTGGGGACCCAGTACTTC
.	.	TRBV29-1	TRBJ2-7	CSVWTAYEQYF	TGCAGCGTCTGGACAGCCTACGAGCAGTACTTC
.	.	TRBV7-8	TRBJ1-1	CASSLGAGWNTEAFF	TGTGCCAGCAGCTTAGGGGCCGGATGGAACACTGAAGCTTTCTTT
.	.	TRBV11-3	TRBJ2-2	CASSTWGAGELFF	TGTGCCAGCAGCACGTGGGGGGCCGGGGAGCTGTTTTTT
many	.	TRBV7-2	TRBJ2-1	CASSLDSGPYNEQFF	TGTGCCAGCAGCTTAGATTCTGGGCCCTACAATGAGCAGTTCTTC
.	.	TRBV15	TRBJ2-1	CATSRVTHNEQFF	TGTGCCACCAGCAGAGTCACCCACAATGAGCAGTTCTTC
many	TRBD2	TRBV12-3/TRBV12-4	TRBJ2-5	CASSASGSQTQYF	TGTGCCAGCAGTGCTAGCGGGAGTCAGACCCAGTACTTC
.	TRBD2	TRBV3-1	TRBJ2-1	CASSQKLAVYNEQFF	TGTGCCAGCAGCCAAAAACTAGCGGTCTACAATGAGCAGTTCTTC
many	.	TRBV18	TRBJ2-7	CASSPTVQGTQEQYF	TGTGCCAGCTCACCAACGGTACAGGGTACTCAAGAGCAGTACTTC